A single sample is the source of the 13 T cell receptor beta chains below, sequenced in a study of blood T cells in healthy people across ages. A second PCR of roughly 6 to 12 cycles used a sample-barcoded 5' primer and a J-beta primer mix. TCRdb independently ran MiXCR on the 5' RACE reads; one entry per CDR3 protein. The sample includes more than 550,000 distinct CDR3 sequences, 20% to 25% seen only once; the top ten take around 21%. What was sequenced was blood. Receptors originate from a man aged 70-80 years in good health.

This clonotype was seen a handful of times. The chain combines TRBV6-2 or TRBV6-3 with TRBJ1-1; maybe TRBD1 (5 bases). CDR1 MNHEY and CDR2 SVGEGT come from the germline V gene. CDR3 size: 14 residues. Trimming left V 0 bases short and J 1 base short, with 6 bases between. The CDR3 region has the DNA TGTGCCAGCAGTTACTCCGACAGGAACACTGAAGCTTTCTTT. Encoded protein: CASSYSDRNTEAFF.

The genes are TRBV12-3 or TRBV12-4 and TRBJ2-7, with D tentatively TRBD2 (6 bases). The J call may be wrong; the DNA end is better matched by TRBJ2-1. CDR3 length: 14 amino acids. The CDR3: CASGRRAGYNEQFF. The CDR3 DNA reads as TGTGCCAGTGGTCGGCGGGCGGGGTACAATGAGCAGTTCTTC.

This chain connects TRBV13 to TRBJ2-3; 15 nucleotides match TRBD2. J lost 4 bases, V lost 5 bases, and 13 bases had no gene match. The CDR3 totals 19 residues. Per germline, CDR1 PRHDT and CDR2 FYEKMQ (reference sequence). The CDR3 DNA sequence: TGTGCCAGCAGCCTCGGACTAGCGGGGGGGCGAGGTTATGCAGATACGCAGTATTTT. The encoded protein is CASSLGLAGGRGYADTQYF. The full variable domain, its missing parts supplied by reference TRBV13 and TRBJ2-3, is AAGVIQSPRHLIKEKRETATLKCYPIPRHDTVYWYQQGPGQDPQFLISFYEKMQSDKGSIPDRFSAQQFSDYHSELNMSSLELGDSALYFCASSLGLAGGRGYADTQYFGPGTRLTVL.

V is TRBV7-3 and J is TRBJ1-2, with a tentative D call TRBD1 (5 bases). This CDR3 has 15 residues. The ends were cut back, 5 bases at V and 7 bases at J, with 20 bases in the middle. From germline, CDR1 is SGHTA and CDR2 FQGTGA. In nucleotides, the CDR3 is TGTGCCAGCAGCGAGCGGCCGGGCAGGGATGGTGGCTACACCTTC. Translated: CASSERPGRDGGYTF. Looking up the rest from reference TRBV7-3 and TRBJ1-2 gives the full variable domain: GAGVSQTPSNKVTEKGKYVELRCDPISGHTALYWYRQSLGQGPEFLIYFQGTGAADDSGLPNDRFFAVRPEGSVSTLKIQRTERGDSAVYLCASSERPGRDGGYTFGSGTRLTVV.

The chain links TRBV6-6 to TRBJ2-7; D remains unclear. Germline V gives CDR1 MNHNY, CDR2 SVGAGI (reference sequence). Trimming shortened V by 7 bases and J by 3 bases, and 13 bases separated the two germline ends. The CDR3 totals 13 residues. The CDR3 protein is CASTAGSFYEQYF. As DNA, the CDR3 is TGTGCCAGCACTGCCGGCTCGTTCTACGAGCAGTACTTC.

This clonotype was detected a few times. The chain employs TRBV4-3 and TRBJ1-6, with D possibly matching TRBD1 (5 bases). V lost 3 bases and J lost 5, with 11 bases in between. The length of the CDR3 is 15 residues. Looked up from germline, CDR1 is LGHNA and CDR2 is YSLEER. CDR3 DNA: TGCGCCAGCAGCCAGGGGCCGAATCATAATTCACCCCTCCACTTT. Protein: CASSQGPNHNSPLHF.

CDR3 residues: CASSFEQATNEKLFF. CDR3 nucleotides: TGTGCCAGCAGTTTCGAGCAGGCGACTAATGAAAAACTGTTTTTT. This chain joins TRBV28 and TRBJ1-4; D unresolved. From germline, CDR1 is MDHEN and CDR2 SYDVKM. The CDR3 length is 15 residues. Trimming cost V 3 bases and J 2 bases, with 10 bases left between them.

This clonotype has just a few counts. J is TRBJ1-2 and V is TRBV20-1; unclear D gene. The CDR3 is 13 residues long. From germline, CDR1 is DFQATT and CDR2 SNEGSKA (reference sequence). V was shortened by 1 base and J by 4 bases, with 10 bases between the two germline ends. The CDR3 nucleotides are TGCAGTGCTAGAGCCCCAGGTACCTATGGCTACACCTTC. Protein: CSARAPGTYGYTF.

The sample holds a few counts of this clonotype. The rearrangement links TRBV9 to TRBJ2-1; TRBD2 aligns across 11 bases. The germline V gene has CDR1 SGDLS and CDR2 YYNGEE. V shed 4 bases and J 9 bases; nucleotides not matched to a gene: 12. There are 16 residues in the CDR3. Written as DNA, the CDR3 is TGTGCCAGCAGCCCGCTGACTAGCGGGAAAATTGGTGAGCAGTTCTTC. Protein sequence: CASSPLTSGKIGEQFF. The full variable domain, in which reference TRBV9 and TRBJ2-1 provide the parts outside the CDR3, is DSGVTQTPKHLITATGQRVTLRCSPRSGDLSVYWYQQSLDQGLQFLIQYYNGEERAKGNILERFSAQQFPDLHSELNLSSLELGDSALYFCASSPLTSGKIGEQFFGPGTRLTVL.

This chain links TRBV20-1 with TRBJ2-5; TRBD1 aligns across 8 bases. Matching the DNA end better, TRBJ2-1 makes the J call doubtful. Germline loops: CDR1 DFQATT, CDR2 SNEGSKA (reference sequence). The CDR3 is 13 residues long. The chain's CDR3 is CSARRDRRLEQFF. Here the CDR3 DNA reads TGCAGTGCTAGACGGGACAGGAGACTAGAGCAGTTCTTC.

CDR3: CSPRLWDTQYF. In nucleotides, the CDR3 is TGCAGCCCGCGCCTATGGGATACGCAGTATTTT. The gene calls are TRBV29-1 and TRBJ2-3; D unresolved. V lost 8 bases and J 6 bases, leaving 12 bases between the germline ends. Germline V gene data show CDR1 as SQVTM and CDR2 as ANQGSEA. The CDR3 is 11 residues long.

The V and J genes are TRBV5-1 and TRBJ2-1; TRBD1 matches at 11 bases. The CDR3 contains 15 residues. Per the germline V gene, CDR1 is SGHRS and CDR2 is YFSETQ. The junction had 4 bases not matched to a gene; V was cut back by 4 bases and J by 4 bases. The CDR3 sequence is CASSQDRGLYNEQFF. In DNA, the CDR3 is TGCGCCAGCAGCCAGGACAGGGGGCTTTACAATGAGCAGTTCTTC.

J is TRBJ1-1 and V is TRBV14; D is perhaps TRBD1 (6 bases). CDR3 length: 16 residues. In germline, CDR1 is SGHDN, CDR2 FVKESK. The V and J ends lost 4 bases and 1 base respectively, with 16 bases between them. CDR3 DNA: TGTGCCAGCAGCCGCCTAAGGGGGTCAGGGAACACTGAAGCTTTCTTT. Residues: CASSRLRGSGNTEAFF.